Reported below is one T cell receptor beta chain. Its cognate antigen has yet to be identified. Base qualities were left out, and no much larger clone turns up one base away. The goal of deep resolution MiSeq sequencing was a depth between 1 in 1 million and 1 in 200,000 T cells, and coverage averaged 10x per clonotype. The immunoSEQ hsTCRB Kit was used to generate TCR beta libraries. As for the authors' bioinformatics: ImmunoSEQ Data Assistant and ImmunoSEQ Analyzer were used for data analysis, and V, D and J genes were assigned according to IMGT definitions. Clonality, with values ranging from 0 to 1, was calculated as one minus the normalized Shannon entropy of productive rearrangement frequencies. Only overrepresented clonotypes making up at least 0.05% of each patient's repertoire were included in the public clonotype analysis. About twelve repertoires from age-matched healthy donors, obtained from immuneACCESS, served as clonality controls. TCRdb re-hosts the immuneACCESS table, in-frame sequences only. Its copies lack some clones; in the studies checked, an unresolved V gene accounts for under half of them, and the cause for the rest is not known. The V and J calls and the clone size are those of that table, but D and trimming were determined from the DNA. This sample lists roughly 150,000 clones; more than 75% were detected once. Jointly, the top ten make up 4.5% to 6.5% of the sample.

This record comes from a study of cytotoxic CD8 clonotypes in ibrutinib-treated CLL (dated by TCRdb to the early 2020s). For the study in its entirety: In this cohort, some 16 patients were treatment-naive and about a dozen were relapsed/refractory, while roughly 18 had unmutated IGHV. Responses were partial in some 24 patients and complete in 2; after median 68 months follow-up, some 15 stayed in remission and some twelve progressed. Response samples were taken after a median of roughly 12 months on treatment, ranging from roughly 6 to 36 months. All remission and progressive disease samples were collected while patients were still receiving ibrutinib. Longitudinal samples were obtainable from about 30% of the roughly 90 participants in the trial. Samples averaged approximately 240,000 productive templates and 94,082 productive rearrangements. Cryopreserved peripheral blood mononuclear cells were collected at three points: before therapy, at response, and at either sustained remission or disease progression. The full study reports these points: At ibrutinib response clonality went up, during sustained remission it held steady, and at progression it dropped back toward baseline. Baseline clonality exceeded that of age-matched healthy donors and correlated strongly with circulating CD8+ T-cell counts. Sampling times were not matched between patients in sustained remission and patients whose disease was progressing, and lymph node repertoires were not examined. Public clonotypes were found to be uncommon and were observed to contract or remain stable during treatment; the increase in clonality was shown to reflect expansion of private clonotypes at ibrutinib response.

The V and J ends are trimmed by 0 bases and 0 bases, leaving 3 bases between them. The germline V gene specifies ENHRY as CDR1 and SYGVKD as CDR2. The CDR3 runs 13 amino acids, cysteine and phenylalanine included. Solely the CDR3 DNA is kept, with 39 bases framed from the first base. The time point label of this sample denotes: around 25 months on ibrutinib. For TCR beta library preparation, approximately 2 micrograms of genomic DNA was extracted from cryopreserved PBMCs. Longitudinal blood samples from CLL patients receiving ibrutinib monotherapy were subjected to high-throughput TCR beta sequencing. The patients were enrolled in a single-center, open-label phase 2 trial of ibrutinib monotherapy.

This TCR was sampled from a human donor with chronic lymphocytic leukemia. The chain employs TRBV10-3 and TRBJ2-7, with no confidently assigned D gene. The sequencing here drew on PBMCs, taken after 24 months of ibrutinib treatment. The bases read TGTGCCATCAGTGAGTCGGACTCCTACGAGCAGTACTTC. This is translated as CAISESDSYEQYF.